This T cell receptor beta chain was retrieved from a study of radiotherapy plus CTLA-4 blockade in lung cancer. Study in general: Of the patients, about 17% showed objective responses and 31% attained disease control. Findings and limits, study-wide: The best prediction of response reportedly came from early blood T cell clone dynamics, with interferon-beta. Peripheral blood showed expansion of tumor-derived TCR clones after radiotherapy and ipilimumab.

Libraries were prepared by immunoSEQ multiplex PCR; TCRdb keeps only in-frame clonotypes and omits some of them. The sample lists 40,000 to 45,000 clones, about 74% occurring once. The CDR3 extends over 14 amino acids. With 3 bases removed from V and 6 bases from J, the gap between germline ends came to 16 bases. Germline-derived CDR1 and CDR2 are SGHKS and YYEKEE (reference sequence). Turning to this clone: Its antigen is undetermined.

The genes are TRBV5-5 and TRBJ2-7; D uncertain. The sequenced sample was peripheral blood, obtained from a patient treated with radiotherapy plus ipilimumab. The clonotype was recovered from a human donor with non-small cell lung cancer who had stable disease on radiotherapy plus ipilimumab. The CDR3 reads CASSYETSLGEQYF. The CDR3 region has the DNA TGTGCCAGCAGCTACGAGACAAGTCTTGGCGAGCAGTACTTC.